These 2 T cell receptor beta chains were all obtained from the same sample, sequenced in a study of response to subunit inactivated influenza vaccine. MiXCR, applied by TCRdb to the RT-PCR reads, yields one record per CDR3 protein. The table shows about 570,000 distinct CDR3 sequences, with approximately 12% occurring only once. Sequencing was performed on PBMCs from blood, taken on the day of vaccination. The receptors derive from a man in his forties or fifties who received an inactivated influenza vaccine.

J is TRBJ2-3 and V is TRBV5-1; 10 nucleotides agree with TRBD2. CDR3 size: 18 residues. Germline V gives CDR1 SGHRS, CDR2 YFSETQ. The trim removed 1 base at V and 0 bases at J, leaving 8 bases unmatched. The CDR3 region has the DNA TGCGCCAGCAGCTTGTCCGGGACTAGCGTAACTAGCACAGATACGCAGTATTTT. Encoded protein: CASSLSGTSVTSTDTQYF.

The V and J genes are TRBV7-8 and TRBJ1-2, with 9 bases matching TRBD1. Germline CDR1 SGHVS, CDR2 FQNEAQ. The CDR3 has 17 residues. The trim removed 1 base at V and 8 bases at J, leaving 14 bases unmatched. Here the CDR3 reads CASSLVQTGTGIRGYTF. Here the CDR3 DNA reads TGTGCCAGCAGCTTAGTCCAAACAGGGACAGGGATACGCGGCTACACCTTC.